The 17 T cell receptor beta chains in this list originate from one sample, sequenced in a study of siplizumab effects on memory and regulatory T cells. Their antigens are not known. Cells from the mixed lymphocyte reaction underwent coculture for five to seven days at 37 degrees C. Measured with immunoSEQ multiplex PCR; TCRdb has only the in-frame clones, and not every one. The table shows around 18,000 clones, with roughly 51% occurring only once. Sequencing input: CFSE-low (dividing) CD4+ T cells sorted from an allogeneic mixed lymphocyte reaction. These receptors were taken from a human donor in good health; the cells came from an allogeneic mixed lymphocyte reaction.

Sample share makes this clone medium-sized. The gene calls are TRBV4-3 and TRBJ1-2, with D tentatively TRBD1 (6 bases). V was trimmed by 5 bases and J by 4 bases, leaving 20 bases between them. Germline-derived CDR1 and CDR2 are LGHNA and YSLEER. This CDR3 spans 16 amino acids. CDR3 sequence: CASSVGGSQGFYGYTF. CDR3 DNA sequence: TGCGCCAGCAGCGTTGGGGGCTCACAGGGTTTCTATGGCTACACCTTC.

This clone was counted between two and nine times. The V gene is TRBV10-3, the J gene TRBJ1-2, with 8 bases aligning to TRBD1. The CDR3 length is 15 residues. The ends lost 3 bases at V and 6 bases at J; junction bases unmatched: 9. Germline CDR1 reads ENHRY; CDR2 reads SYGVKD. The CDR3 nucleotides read TGTGCCATCAGTGACAACAGGGGGATGGTCGATGGCTACACCTTC. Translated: CAISDNRGMVDGYTF.

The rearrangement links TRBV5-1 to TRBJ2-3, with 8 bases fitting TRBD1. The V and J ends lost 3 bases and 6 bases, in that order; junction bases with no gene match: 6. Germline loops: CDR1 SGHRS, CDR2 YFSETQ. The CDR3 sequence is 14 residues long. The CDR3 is CASSSPSGGDTQYF. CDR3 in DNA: TGCGCCAGCAGCTCTCCGTCAGGGGGCGATACGCAGTATTTT.

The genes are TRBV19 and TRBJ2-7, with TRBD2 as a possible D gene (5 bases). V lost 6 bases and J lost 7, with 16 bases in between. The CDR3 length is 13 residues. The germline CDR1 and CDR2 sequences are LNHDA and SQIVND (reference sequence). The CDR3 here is CASRKTRDREQYF. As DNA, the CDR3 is TGTGCCAGTAGGAAGACCCGGGATCGGGAGCAGTACTTC.

Here the CDR3 DNA reads TGTGCCTGGATGACGGGGACAGCCCGCGGATTCGAGCAGTACTTC. Its translation is CAWMTGTARGFEQYF. The J gene is TRBJ2-7, the V gene TRBV30; 7 nucleotides agree with TRBD1. Germline V lookup: CDR1 GTSNPN, CDR2 SVGIG (reference sequence). Germline trimming cut 4 bases from V and 6 bases from J; bases unmatched to any gene: 15. The CDR3 extends over 15 amino acids. Full variable domain (missing parts from reference TRBV30 and TRBJ2-7): SQTIHQWPATLVQPVGSPLSLECTVEGTSNPNLYWYRQAAGRGLQLLFYSVGIGQISSEVPQNLSASRPQDRQFILSSKKLLLSDSGFYLCAWMTGTARGFEQYFGPGTRLTVT.

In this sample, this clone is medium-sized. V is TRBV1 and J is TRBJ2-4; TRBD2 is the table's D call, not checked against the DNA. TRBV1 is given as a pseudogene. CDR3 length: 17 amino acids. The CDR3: CTSSQVVWRTGENIQYF. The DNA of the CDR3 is TGCACCAGCAGCCAAGTCGTATGGCGTACGGGAGAAAACATTCAGTACTTC.

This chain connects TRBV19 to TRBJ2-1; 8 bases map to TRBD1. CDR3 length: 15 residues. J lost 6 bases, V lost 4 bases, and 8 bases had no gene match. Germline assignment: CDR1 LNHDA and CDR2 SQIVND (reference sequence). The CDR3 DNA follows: TGTGCCAGTAGTACGGACAGGGAGTTTACCAATGAGCAGTTCTTC. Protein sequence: CASSTDREFTNEQFF.

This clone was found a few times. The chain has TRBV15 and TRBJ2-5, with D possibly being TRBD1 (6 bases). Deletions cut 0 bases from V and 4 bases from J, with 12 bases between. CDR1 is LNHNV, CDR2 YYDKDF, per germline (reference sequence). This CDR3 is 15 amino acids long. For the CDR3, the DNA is TGTGCCACCAGCAGAGATGGGGGCTATCGAGAGACCCAGTACTTC. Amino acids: CATSRDGGYRETQYF. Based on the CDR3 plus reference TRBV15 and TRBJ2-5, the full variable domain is DAMVIQNPRYQVTQFGKPVTLSCSQTLNHNVMYWYQQKSSQAPKLLFHYYDKDFNNEADTPDNFQSRRPNTSFCFLDIRSPGLGDTAMYLCATSRDGGYRETQYFGPGTRLLVL.

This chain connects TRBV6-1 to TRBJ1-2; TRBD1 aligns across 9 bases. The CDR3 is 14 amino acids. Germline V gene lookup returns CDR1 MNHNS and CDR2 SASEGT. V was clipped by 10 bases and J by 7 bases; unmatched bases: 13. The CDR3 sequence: CATEGQGLRLGYTF. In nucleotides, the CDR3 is TGTGCCACCGAAGGACAGGGGCTAAGGCTTGGCTACACCTTC.

The CDR3 DNA reads TGTGCCAGCAGCCGGGAGTTCCAAGAGACCCAGTACTTC. It encodes CASSREFQETQYF. The chain links TRBV7-9 to TRBJ2-5; perhaps TRBD2 as D (6 bases). Germline loops: CDR1 SEHNR, CDR2 FQNEAQ (reference sequence). The CDR3 totals 13 residues. V lost 5 bases to trimming and J lost 1 base, with 8 bases between them.

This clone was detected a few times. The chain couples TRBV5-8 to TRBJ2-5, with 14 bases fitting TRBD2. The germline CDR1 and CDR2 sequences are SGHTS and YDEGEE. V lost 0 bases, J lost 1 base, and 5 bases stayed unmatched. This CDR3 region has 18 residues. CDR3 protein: CASSLGGLAGEFQETQYF. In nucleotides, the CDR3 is TGTGCCAGCAGCTTGGGGGGACTAGCGGGGGAATTCCAAGAGACCCAGTACTTC. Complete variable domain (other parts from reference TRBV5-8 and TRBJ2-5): EAGVTQSPTHLIKTRGQQATLRCSPISGHTSVYWYQQALGLGLQFLLWYDEGEERNRGNFPPRFSGRQFPNYSSELNVNALELEDSALYLCASSLGGLAGEFQETQYFGPGTRLLVL.

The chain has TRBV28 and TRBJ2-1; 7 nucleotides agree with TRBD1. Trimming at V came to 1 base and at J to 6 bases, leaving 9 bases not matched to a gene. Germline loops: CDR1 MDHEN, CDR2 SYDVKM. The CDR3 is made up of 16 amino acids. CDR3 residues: CASSLSSAGGFNEQFF. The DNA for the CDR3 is TGTGCCAGCAGTTTATCAAGTGCAGGGGGTTTCAATGAGCAGTTCTTC. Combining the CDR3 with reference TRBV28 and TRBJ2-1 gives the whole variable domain DVKVTQSSRYLVKRTGEKVFLECVQDMDHENMFWYRQDPGLGLRLIYFSYDVKMKEKGDIPEGYSVSREKKERFSLILESASTNQTSMYLCASSLSSAGGFNEQFFGPGTRLTVL.

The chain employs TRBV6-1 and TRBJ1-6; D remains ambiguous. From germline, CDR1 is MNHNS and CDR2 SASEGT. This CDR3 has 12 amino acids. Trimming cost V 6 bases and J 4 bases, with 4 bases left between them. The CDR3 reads CASREYNSPLHF. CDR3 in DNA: TGTGCCAGCAGGGAATATAATTCACCCCTCCACTTT.

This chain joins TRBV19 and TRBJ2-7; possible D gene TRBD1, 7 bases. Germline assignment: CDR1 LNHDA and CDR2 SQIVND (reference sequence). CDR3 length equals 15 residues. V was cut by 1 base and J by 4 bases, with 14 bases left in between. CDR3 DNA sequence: TGTGCCAGTAGTATAGGCCGCTCAGGGGGGTACGAGCAGTACTTC. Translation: CASSIGRSGGYEQYF.

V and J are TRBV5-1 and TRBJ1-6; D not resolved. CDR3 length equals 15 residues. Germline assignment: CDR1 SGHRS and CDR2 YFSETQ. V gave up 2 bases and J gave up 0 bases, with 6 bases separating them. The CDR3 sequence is CASSFTSSYNSPLHF. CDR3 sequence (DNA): TGCGCCAGCAGCTTCACTAGCTCCTATAATTCACCCCTCCACTTT.

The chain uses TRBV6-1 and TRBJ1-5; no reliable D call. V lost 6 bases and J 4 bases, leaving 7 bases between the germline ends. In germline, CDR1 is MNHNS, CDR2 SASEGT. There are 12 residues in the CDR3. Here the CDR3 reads CASRDGNQPQHF. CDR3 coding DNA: TGTGCCAGCAGGGATGGGAATCAGCCCCAGCATTTT.

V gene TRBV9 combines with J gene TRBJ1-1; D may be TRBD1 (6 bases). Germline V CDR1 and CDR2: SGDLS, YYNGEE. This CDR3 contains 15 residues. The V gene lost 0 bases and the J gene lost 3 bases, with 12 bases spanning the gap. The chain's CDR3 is CASSVAGDGDTEAFF. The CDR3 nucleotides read TGTGCCAGCAGCGTAGCAGGGGATGGGGACACTGAAGCTTTCTTT. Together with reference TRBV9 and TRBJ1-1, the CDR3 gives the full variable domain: DSGVTQTPKHLITATGQRVTLRCSPRSGDLSVYWYQQSLDQGLQFLIQYYNGEERAKGNILERFSAQQFPDLHSELNLSSLELGDSALYFCASSVAGDGDTEAFFGQGTRLTVV.